The sample holds many counts of the clone carrying this T cell receptor (beta chain). Antigen: not known. This sample was included in a study of response to subunit inactivated influenza vaccine. The study's findings and limits: The authors put forward the suggestion that each seasonal influenza vaccination may bring in only a limited number of new T cells.

Each CDR3 protein is one row after TCRdb ran MiXCR on the RT-PCR reads. The sample has around 520,000 distinct CDR3 sequences, over 25% seen once. The CDR3 sequence is 15 residues long. V gave up 0 bases and J gave up 0 bases, with 9 bases separating them. From germline, CDR1 is SQVTM and CDR2 ANQGSEA. The TCR was taken from a man between 45 and 60 years old who received an inactivated influenza vaccine. Here the sequenced sample was CD4+ T cells sorted from PBMCs, taken more than 4 days after vaccination. J is TRBJ2-1 and V is TRBV29-1; no clear D gene. CDR3 sequence reads: CSVEDSTFSYNEQFF. For the CDR3, the DNA is TGCAGCGTTGAAGATTCTACATTCTCCTACAATGAGCAGTTCTTC.